This entry is about one TCR beta chain. TCRdb keeps only in-frame clones here, not all; method: immunoSEQ multiplex PCR. The sample consists of 100,000 to 110,000 clones, more than 75% of them appearing once. The sample is drawn from a study of control samples from healthy donors and cancer patients. Sequencing was done on a sample of blood. The clonotype originates from a woman between 45 and 60 years old in good health.

CDR3 loop: CATQREAGTGELFF. The CDR3 DNA reads TGTGCCACACAAAGGGAGGCGGGCACCGGGGAGCTGTTTTTT. The chain is built from TRBV19 and TRBJ2-2; a weak D match, TRBD2 (6 bases). Germline values: CDR1 LNHDA, CDR2 SQIVND (reference sequence). The CDR3 spans 14 residues. Between the trimmed V and J ends, which lost 10 bases and 4 bases, there was a span of 16 bases.